This T cell receptor (beta chain) was documented in a study of beta chain features in type 1 diabetes. Study-level findings and limits: For patients, the naive, central memory and Treg TCRB repertoires appeared more alike than for healthy donors. Type 1 diabetes patients had VDJ junctions that carried fewer insertions and more deletions. Shortening that was moderate but significant affected the TCRB CDR3s of Type 1 diabetes patients in all four CD4+ subsets.

All of the isolated RNA was reverse transcribed, so expressed TCRB transcripts were sequenced. Here immunoSEQ multiplex PCR was the method, and the copy in TCRdb shows in-frame clones only, minus some. The table includes hundreds of thousands of clones, over 14% detected once. This clone was observed a few times. The antigen is not known. Sampling consisted of one heparinised blood draw per donor, averaging around 120 mL. The sample comprised naive CD4+ T cells from blood. The TCR originated in a man between 18 and 35 years old with type 1 diabetes.

The CDR3: CASSASLGSPETQYF. The CDR3 coding sequence is TGTGCCAGCAGCGCTAGTCTGGGTTCGCCCGAGACCCAGTACTTC. The chain employs TRBV9 and TRBJ2-5, with unresolved D. The V end was cut by 3 bases, the J end by 5 bases, with 17 bases between. This CDR3 is built from 15 residues. Germline CDR1 and CDR2: SGDLS and YYNGEE.